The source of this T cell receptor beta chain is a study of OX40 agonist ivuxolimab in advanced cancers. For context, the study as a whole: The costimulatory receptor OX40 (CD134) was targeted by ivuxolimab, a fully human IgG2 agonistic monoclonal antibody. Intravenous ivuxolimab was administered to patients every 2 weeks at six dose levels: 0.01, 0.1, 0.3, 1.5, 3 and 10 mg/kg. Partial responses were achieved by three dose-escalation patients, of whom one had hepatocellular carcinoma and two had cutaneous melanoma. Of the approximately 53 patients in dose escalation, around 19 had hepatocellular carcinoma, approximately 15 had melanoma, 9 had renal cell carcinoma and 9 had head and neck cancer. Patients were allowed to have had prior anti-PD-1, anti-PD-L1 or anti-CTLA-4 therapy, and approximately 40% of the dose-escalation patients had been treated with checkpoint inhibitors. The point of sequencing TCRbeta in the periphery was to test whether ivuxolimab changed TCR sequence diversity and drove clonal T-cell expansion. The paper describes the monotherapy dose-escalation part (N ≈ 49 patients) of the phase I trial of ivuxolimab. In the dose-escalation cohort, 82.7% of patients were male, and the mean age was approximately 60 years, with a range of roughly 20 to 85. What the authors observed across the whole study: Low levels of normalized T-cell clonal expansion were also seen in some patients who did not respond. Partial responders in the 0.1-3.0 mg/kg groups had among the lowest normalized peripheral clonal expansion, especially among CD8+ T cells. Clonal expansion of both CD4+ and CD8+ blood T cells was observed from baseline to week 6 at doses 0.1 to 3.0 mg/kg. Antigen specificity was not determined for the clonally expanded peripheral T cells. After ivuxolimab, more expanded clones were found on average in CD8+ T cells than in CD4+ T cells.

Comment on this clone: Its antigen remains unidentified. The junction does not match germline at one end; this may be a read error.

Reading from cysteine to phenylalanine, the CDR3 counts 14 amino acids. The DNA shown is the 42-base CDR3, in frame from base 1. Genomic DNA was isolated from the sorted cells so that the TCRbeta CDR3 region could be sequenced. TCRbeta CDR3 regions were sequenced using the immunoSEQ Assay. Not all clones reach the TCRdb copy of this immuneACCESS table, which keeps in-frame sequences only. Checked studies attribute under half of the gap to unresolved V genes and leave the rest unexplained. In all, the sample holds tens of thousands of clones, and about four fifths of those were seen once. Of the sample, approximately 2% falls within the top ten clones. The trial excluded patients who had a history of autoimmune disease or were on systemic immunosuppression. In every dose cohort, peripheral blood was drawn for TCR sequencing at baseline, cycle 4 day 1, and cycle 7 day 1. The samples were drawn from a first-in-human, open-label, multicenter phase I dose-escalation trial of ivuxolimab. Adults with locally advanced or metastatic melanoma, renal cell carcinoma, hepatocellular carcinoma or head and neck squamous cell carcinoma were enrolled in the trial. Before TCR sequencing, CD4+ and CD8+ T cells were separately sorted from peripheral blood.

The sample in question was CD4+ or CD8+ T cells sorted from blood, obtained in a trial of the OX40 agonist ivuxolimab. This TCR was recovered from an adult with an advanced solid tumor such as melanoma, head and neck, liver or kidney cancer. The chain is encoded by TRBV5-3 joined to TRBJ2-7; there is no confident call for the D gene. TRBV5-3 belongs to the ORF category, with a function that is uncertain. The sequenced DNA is TGTGCCAGCAGCTCAATGACCTTCAGGCACGAGCAGTACTTC. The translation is CASSSMTFRHEQYF.